The rows below give T cell receptor beta chains drawn from one sample of a study of CD8+ T cells in alopecia areata. The data were produced by immunoSEQ multiplex PCR, yet TCRdb's version contains in-frame clones alone and is incomplete. The sample lists 150,000 to 200,000 clones; around 58% were seen once. The source material was CD4+ T cells sorted from blood, sampled between weeks 55 and 70, from a patient treated with tofacitinib. The receptors come from a human donor with alopecia areata. Both conserved end residues are part of each CDR3. D genes are given only for firm matches. The listing skips clone size in some rows; elsewhere it reads once, few, many or a size class.

D: -; V: TRBV27; size: -; J: TRBJ2-7; length: 13; CDR3: CASRQGGSYEQYF; DNA: TGTGCCAGCAGGCAAGGTGGCTCCTACGAGCAGTACTTC
D: TRBD1; V: TRBV6-5; size: -; J: TRBJ1-1; length: 13; CDR3: CASRDTGGTEAFF; DNA: TGTGCCAGCAGGGACACAGGGGGGACTGAAGCTTTCTTT
D: -; V: TRBV15; size: few; J: TRBJ2-2; length: 13; CDR3: CATSREIPGELFF; DNA: TGTGCCACCAGCAGAGAAATCCCCGGGGAGCTGTTTTTT
D: -; V: TRBV10-3; size: -; J: TRBJ1-6; length: 13; CDR3: CAISESERSPLHF; DNA: TGTGCCATCAGTGAGTCGGAGAGGTCACCCCTCCACTTT
D: TRBD1; V: TRBV6-1; size: once; J: TRBJ2-3; length: 14; CDR3: CASTGQGGWDTQYF; DNA: TGTGCCAGCACCGGACAGGGAGGTTGGGATACGCAGTATTTT
D: -; V: TRBV5-1; size: -; J: TRBJ1-5; length: 13; CDR3: CASSLDPNQPQHF; DNA: TGCGCCAGCAGTCTGGACCCCAATCAGCCCCAGCATTTT
D: -; V: TRBV18; size: -; J: TRBJ2-7; length: 13; CDR3: CASSPRESYEQYF; DNA: TGTGCCAGCTCACCACGGGAGTCCTACGAGCAGTACTTC
D: TRBD1; V: TRBV30; size: -; J: TRBJ2-5; length: 12; CDR3: CAWSRGRETQYF; DNA: TGTGCCTGGAGTAGGGGGCGGGAGACCCAGTACTTC
D: -; V: TRBV30; size: -; J: TRBJ1-3; length: 16; CDR3: CAWSVQASYSGNTIYF; DNA: TGTGCCTGGAGTGTTCAGGCCAGCTACTCTGGAAACACCATATATTTT
D: -; V: TRBV11-2; size: few; J: TRBJ2-1; length: 14; CDR3: CASSQDSPNNEQFF; DNA: TGTGCCAGCAGCCAGGACTCCCCCAACAATGAGCAGTTCTTC
D: -; V: TRBV7-9; size: -; J: TRBJ1-5; length: 14; CDR3: CASSLGQSNQPQHF; DNA: TGTGCCAGCAGCCTCGGACAGTCAAATCAGCCCCAGCATTTT
D: TRBD1; V: TRBV29-1; size: -; J: TRBJ1-1; length: 14; CDR3: CSVEEGQGYVSAFF; DNA: TGCAGCGTTGAAGAGGGACAGGGGTATGTGTCAGCTTTCTTT
D: -; V: TRBV29-1; size: few; J: TRBJ2-5; length: 13; CDR3: CSVIPGRLETQYF; DNA: TGCAGCGTGATCCCCGGACGTTTAGAGACCCAGTACTTC
D: TRBD1; V: TRBV9; size: -; J: TRBJ2-5; length: 15; CDR3: CASSLTGGEKETQYF; DNA: TGTGCCAGCAGCTTGACAGGGGGGGAAAAAGAGACCCAGTACTTC
D: -; V: TRBV7-2; size: -; J: TRBJ1-3; length: 15; CDR3: CASSLAPASGNTIYF; DNA: TGTGCCAGCAGCTTAGCCCCAGCCTCTGGAAACACCATATATTTT
D: -; V: TRBV19; size: -; J: TRBJ1-5; length: 15; CDR3: CASKPLRTGNQPQHF; DNA: TGTGCCAGTAAACCACTCCGGACGGGCAATCAGCCCCAGCATTTT
D: -; V: TRBV5-1; size: few; J: TRBJ2-4; length: 12; CDR3: CASSMGQNIQYF; DNA: TGCGCCAGCAGCATGGGACAAAACATTCAGTACTTC
D: -; V: TRBV5-1; size: -; J: TRBJ2-7; length: 14; CDR3: CASTPKSDSSEQYF; DNA: TGCGCCAGCACACCGAAGTCGGACAGTTCCGAGCAGTACTTC
D: TRBD1; V: TRBV6-6; size: -; J: TRBJ1-2; length: 14; CDR3: CASSYGQGADGYTF; DNA: TGTGCCAGCAGTTACGGACAGGGCGCGGATGGCTACACCTTC
D: -; V: TRBV7-2; size: few; J: TRBJ1-5; length: 15; CDR3: CASSLDKSGYQPQHF; DNA: TGTGCCAGCAGCTTAGATAAGTCAGGATACCAGCCCCAGCATTTT
D: TRBD1; V: TRBV19; size: few; J: TRBJ2-4; length: 14; CDR3: CASSNTGGKNIQYF; DNA: TGTGCCAGTAGTAATACAGGGGGCAAAAACATTCAGTACTTC
D: -; V: TRBV15; size: -; J: TRBJ2-1; length: 14; CDR3: CATSAWGGRNEQFF; DNA: TGTGCCACCAGCGCATGGGGCGGTAGGAATGAGCAGTTCTTC
D: -; V: TRBV25-1; size: -; J: TRBJ1-2; length: 12; CDR3: CASSEADYGYTF; DNA: TGTGCCAGCAGTGAGGCGGACTATGGCTACACCTTC
D: TRBD1; V: TRBV25-1; size: -; J: TRBJ2-7; length: 15; CDR3: CASSEFGDRRFGQYF; DNA: TGTGCCAGCAGTGAATTCGGGGACAGGAGATTTGGGCAGTACTTC
D: TRBD1; V: TRBV14; size: -; J: TRBJ2-1; length: 14; CDR3: CASSQETGLNEQFF; DNA: TGTGCCAGCAGCCAAGAGACAGGGTTGAATGAGCAGTTCTTC
D: -; V: TRBV29-1; size: -; J: TRBJ2-7; length: 12; CDR3: CSGRRDHDEQYF; DNA: TGCAGCGGACGCCGGGACCACGACGAGCAGTACTTC
D: -; V: TRBV30; size: once; J: TRBJ1-5; length: 13; CDR3: CAWSVEGRQPQHF; DNA: TGTGCCTGGAGTGTAGAAGGGCGGCAGCCCCAGCATTTT
D: -; V: TRBV7-3; size: -; J: TRBJ1-2; length: 13; CDR3: CASSLSDRYGYTF; DNA: TGTGCCAGCAGCTTGTCGGACAGATATGGCTACACCTTC
D: -; V: TRBV29-1; size: few; J: TRBJ2-5; length: 13; CDR3: CSVPRQGGETQYF; DNA: TGCAGCGTGCCAAGACAGGGAGGAGAGACCCAGTACTTC
D: -; V: TRBV18; size: -; J: TRBJ2-2; length: 15; CDR3: CASSPRRTDTGELFF; DNA: TGTGCCAGCTCACCACGGCGTACTGACACCGGGGAGCTGTTTTTT
D: -; V: TRBV19; size: -; J: TRBJ2-1; length: 15; CDR3: CASSPSRSSYNEQFF; DNA: TGTGCCAGTAGTCCTAGCCGGAGCTCCTACAATGAGCAGTTCTTC
D: -; V: TRBV25-1; size: -; J: TRBJ2-1; length: 15; CDR3: CASSESQDYYNEQFF; DNA: TGTGCCAGCAGTGAGAGTCAAGACTACTACAATGAGCAGTTCTTC
D: -; V: TRBV25-1; size: -; J: TRBJ2-1; length: 11; CDR3: CASSEVQEQFF; DNA: TGTGCCAGCAGTGAGGTCCAGGAGCAGTTCTTC
D: -; V: TRBV30; size: few; J: TRBJ2-3; length: 14; CDR3: CAWSQGGGLDTQYF; DNA: TGTGCCTGGAGTCAGGGTGGGGGCCTAGATACGCAGTATTTT
D: -; V: TRBV4-1; size: -; J: TRBJ1-2; length: 15; CDR3: CASSQARGANYGYTF; DNA: TGCGCCAGCAGCCAAGCCCGTGGGGCTAACTATGGCTACACCTTC
D: TRBD2; V: TRBV5-6; size: -; J: TRBJ2-3; length: 17; CDR3: CASSLVVGTTGADTQYF; DNA: TGTGCCAGCAGCTTGGTAGTCGGGACTACCGGAGCAGATACGCAGTATTTT
D: TRBD2; V: TRBV6-1; size: -; J: TRBJ2-7; length: 13; CDR3: CASTREGGREQYF; DNA: TGTGCCAGCACCCGGGAGGGAGGGAGAGAGCAGTACTTC
D: -; V: TRBV5-1; size: few; J: TRBJ1-2; length: 13; CDR3: CASSTVGQYGYTF; DNA: TGCGCCAGCAGCACGGTAGGCCAGTATGGCTACACCTTC
D: -; V: TRBV6-6; size: -; J: TRBJ1-5; length: 15; CDR3: CASTGSVGVNQPQHF; DNA: TGTGCCAGCACTGGCAGCGTAGGGGTCAATCAGCCCCAGCATTTT
D: -; V: TRBV7-9; size: -; J: TRBJ2-7; length: 18; CDR3: CASSPYVRQPHDPLEQYF; DNA: TGTGCCAGCAGCCCTTATGTCCGACAGCCCCACGATCCCCTCGAGCAGTACTTC
D: -; V: TRBV29-1; size: -; J: TRBJ2-7; length: 12; CDR3: CSVDQGSFEQYF; DNA: TGCAGCGTTGATCAGGGGTCCTTCGAGCAGTACTTC
D: -; V: TRBV5-1; size: -; J: TRBJ2-3; length: 14; CDR3: CASSLGGVTDTQYF; DNA: TGCGCCAGCAGCTTGGGTGGGGTCACAGATACGCAGTATTTT
D: TRBD1; V: TRBV7-2; size: -; J: TRBJ1-2; length: 13; CDR3: CASSTDRNYGYTF; DNA: TGTGCCAGCAGCACGGACAGGAACTATGGCTACACCTTC
D: TRBD2; V: TRBV4-2; size: -; J: TRBJ2-5; length: 17; CDR3: CASSQSSIAGVQETQYF; DNA: TGTGCCAGCAGCCAAAGTTCCATAGCGGGGGTACAAGAGACCCAGTACTTC
D: TRBD2; V: TRBV15; size: few; J: TRBJ2-7; length: 15; CDR3: CATSRLRGETYEQYF; DNA: TGTGCCACCAGCAGACTGCGGGGGGAAACCTACGAGCAGTACTTC
D: -; V: TRBV4-1; size: -; J: TRBJ2-7; length: 13; CDR3: CASSQGQTYEQYF; DNA: TGCGCCAGCAGCCAAGGGCAGACCTACGAGCAGTACTTC